A single sample gave rise to the 20 T cell receptor beta chains below, sequenced in a study of brain T cells in children with intractable seizures. TCRdb's table, derived via immunoSEQ multiplex PCR, lists solely in-frame clones and lacks some. The profile shows 95,000 to 120,000 clones, approximately 94% of them singletons. Source: peripheral blood, taken at surgery. Receptor source: a boy younger than two with hemimegalencephaly and intractable seizures.

In this sample, this clone turned up once. This rearrangement joins TRBV5-4 to TRBJ1-2; a weak D match, TRBD1 (5 bases). Germline CDR1 reads SGHNT; CDR2 reads YYREEE (reference sequence). V was pared by 0 bases and J by 4 bases, with 7 bases between. There are 13 residues in the CDR3. The CDR3, as DNA: TGTGCCAGCAGCTTGGACGACAGCTATGGCTACACCTTC. This translates into CASSLDDSYGYTF.

The chain employs TRBV28 and TRBJ2-1, with D hard to call. Germline loops: CDR1 MDHEN, CDR2 SYDVKM. The CDR3 runs 13 residues. V lost 6 bases and J 13 bases, leaving 19 bases between the germline ends. In DNA form, the CDR3 reads TGTGCCAGCAGGGACCCACAGAGTCACCGTCAGTTCTTC. Translated, it gives CASRDPQSHRQFF.

This clone was detected once. This sequence joins TRBV5-1 and TRBJ2-2; D is uncertain. Germline V lookup: CDR1 SGHRS, CDR2 YFSETQ. This CDR3 spans 12 amino acids. Trimming took 4 bases from V and 6 from J, leaving 7 bases between them. As DNA, the CDR3 is TGCGCCAGCAGCCCGGACCCCGGGGAGCTGTTTTTT. Protein: CASSPDPGELFF.

The rearrangement joins TRBV6-5 to TRBJ2-7, with 11 bases fitting TRBD2. The CDR3 sequence is 15 residues long. Losses at the gene ends were 7 bases for V and 0 bases for J; bases not matched to a gene: 5. Germline loops: CDR1 MNHEY, CDR2 SVGAGI. CDR3 sequence reads: CASTILAGASYEQYF. Written as DNA, the CDR3 is TGTGCCAGCACTATACTAGCGGGAGCCTCCTACGAGCAGTACTTC.

The chain carries TRBV10-3 and TRBJ2-7, with D tentatively TRBD2 (6 bases). The CDR3 sequence is 13 residues long. V was cut by 7 bases and J by 6 bases, with 16 bases left in between. The germline V gene has CDR1 ENHRY and CDR2 SYGVKD. The CDR3 sequence is CAIMGTGQSEQYF. Here the CDR3 DNA reads TGTGCCATCATGGGGACTGGCCAGTCCGAGCAGTACTTC.

The chain employs TRBV7-9 and TRBJ1-2; D ambiguous. The CDR3 is made up of 15 amino acids. The V and J ends lost 3 bases and 4 bases respectively, with 15 bases between them. The germline V gene encodes CDR1 SEHNR and CDR2 FQNEAQ (reference sequence). The CDR3 DNA follows: TGTGCCAGCAGCTTGGAAGCAGCTAATTTCTATGGCTACACCTTC. This encodes CASSLEAANFYGYTF.

The chain has TRBV5-3 and TRBJ2-1; TRBD1 aligns across 11 bases. TRBV5-3 is an open reading frame whose function is uncertain. The CDR3 covers 18 residues. J lost 9 bases, V lost 0 bases, and 14 bases had no gene match. The CDR3 loop reads CARSLVELGQGGTAEQFF. CDR3 coding DNA: TGTGCCAGAAGCTTGGTGGAGTTGGGACAGGGGGGAACAGCTGAGCAGTTCTTC.

This clone was counted between two and nine times. The CDR3, as DNA: TGTGCCAGCAGCTTCGGCGCCGATACGCAGTATTTT. Its protein product is CASSFGADTQYF. This sequence joins TRBV7-9 and TRBJ2-3; no clear D gene. This CDR3 has 12 residues. The germline V gene encodes CDR1 SEHNR and CDR2 FQNEAQ (reference sequence). V was pared by 3 bases and J by 6 bases, with 7 bases between.

The CDR3 spells CASSSIAGGRNEQYF. In DNA form, the CDR3 reads TGTGCCAGCAGCTCAATAGCGGGAGGGCGAAACGAGCAGTACTTC. The chain couples TRBV7-8 to TRBJ2-7; 11 bases agree with TRBD2. The germline V gene encodes CDR1 SGHVS and CDR2 FQNEAQ. The V gene end was trimmed by 4 bases and the J gene end by 5 bases; junction bases not matched to a gene: 7. The CDR3 runs 15 residues.

This chain links TRBV4-1 with TRBJ2-7; D uncertain. Trimming removed 0 bases from V and 7 bases from J, with 16 bases in between. Per germline, CDR1 MGHRA and CDR2 YSYEKL. The CDR3 is made up of 15 amino acids. CDR3 region: CASSQEGRRSLEQYF. In DNA form, the CDR3 reads TGCGCCAGCAGCCAAGAGGGCAGGCGGTCGTTGGAGCAGTACTTC.

CDR3 sequence (DNA): TGTGCCAGCAGCTTGGTGGTAGGGCGAGGTGGCAATCAGCCCCAGCATTTT. It is translated as CASSLVVGRGGNQPQHF. The chain uses TRBV5-8 and TRBJ1-5; D call uncertain. The CDR3 runs to 17 residues. Germline V lookup: CDR1 SGHTS, CDR2 YDEGEE. V was cut by 0 bases and J by 2 bases, with 15 bases left in between.

The table lists this clone with a few counts. The V and J genes are TRBV11-3 and TRBJ2-5, with D perhaps given as TRBD1 or TRBD2 (5 bases each). V shed 5 bases and J shed 4 bases, with 8 bases lying between them. Germline-derived CDR1 and CDR2 are SGHNT and YENEEA. This CDR3 has 12 residues. The CDR3 is CASSGTAETQYF. The DNA for the CDR3 is TGTGCCAGCAGCGGGACGGCAGAGACCCAGTACTTC.

The V call is TRBV4-3, the J call TRBJ1-1, with unresolved D. The CDR3 contains 15 residues. Germline values: CDR1 LGHNA, CDR2 YSLEER. The V gene lost 1 base and the J gene lost 2 bases, with 11 bases spanning the gap. The DNA for the CDR3 is TGCGCCAGCAGCCAAGTGTTGGCGGGAAACACTGAAGCTTTCTTT. It specifies CASSQVLAGNTEAFF.

The chain joins TRBV11-2 to TRBJ2-7; D not resolved. The CDR3 has 15 residues. Germline CDR1 is SGHAT and CDR2 is FQNNGV. V lost 5 bases to trimming and J lost 3 bases, with 17 bases between them. The CDR3 nucleotides read TGTGCCAGCAGCCTCCTTTGGGTTTCGCTCTACGAGCAGTACTTC. As protein: CASSLLWVSLYEQYF.

This chain connects TRBV9 to TRBJ2-5; TRBD2 agrees at 9 bases. The V gene end was trimmed by 0 bases and the J gene end by 1 base; junction bases not matched to a gene: 4. This CDR3 comprises 16 residues. Germline CDR1 is SGDLS and CDR2 is YYNGEE. The CDR3 is CASSVGLAGIQETQYF. In DNA, the CDR3 is TGTGCCAGCAGCGTAGGGCTAGCGGGAATCCAAGAGACCCAGTACTTC.

The chain carries TRBV7-2 and TRBJ2-7; 8 bases line up with TRBD1. With V trimmed by 4 bases and J by 5 bases, 7 bases remained unmatched. Germline-derived CDR1 and CDR2 are SGHTA and FQGNSA. The CDR3 length is 14 residues. The CDR3 loop is CASSWTRTGNEQYF. As DNA, the CDR3 is TGTGCCAGCAGCTGGACAAGGACAGGGAACGAGCAGTACTTC.

This chain connects TRBV28 to TRBJ2-5; 8 nucleotides agree with TRBD1. The V gene end was trimmed by 2 bases and the J gene end by 7 bases; junction bases not matched to a gene: 12. The CDR3 runs 16 residues. Germline V gene sequence: CDR1 MDHEN, CDR2 SYDVKM. For the CDR3, the DNA is TGTGCCAGCAGTTTACCCCGACAGGGGCCTCGTTGGACCCAGTACTTC. Protein: CASSLPRQGPRWTQYF.

CDR3 DNA: TGCGCCAGCAGCTTACTGCGCCAAAGCGGGATTGATGAGCAGTTCTTC. It codes for CASSLLRQSGIDEQFF. The chain carries TRBV5-1 and TRBJ2-1, with 7 bases that match TRBD2. The germline V gene encodes CDR1 SGHRS and CDR2 YFSETQ. V was pared by 2 bases and J by 8 bases, with 13 bases of the junction left unmatched. The CDR3 consists of 16 residues.

The chain carries TRBV6-2 or TRBV6-3 and TRBJ1-2, with unresolved D. With 2 bases removed from V and 8 bases from J, the gap between germline ends came to 6 bases. The CDR3 runs 11 residues. The germline gives CDR1 MNHEY, CDR2 SVGEGT. CDR3 sequence (DNA): TGTGCCAGCAGTTACGCATTCGGCTACACCTTC. Translation: CASSYAFGYTF.

The rearrangement links TRBV27 to TRBJ2-2, with 7 bases fitting TRBD2. In germline, CDR1 is MNHEY, CDR2 SMNVEV (reference sequence). With 6 bases clipped from V and 4 bases from J, the junction kept 11 bases outside the gene matches. The CDR3 loop spans 16 amino acids. CDR3 in amino acids: CASSPLLAKGTGELFF. The CDR3, as DNA: TGTGCCAGCAGCCCCCTACTAGCGAAGGGCACCGGGGAGCTGTTTTTT.